The 28 T cell receptor beta chains listed next were all sequenced from one sample in a study of PD-1 blockade in mismatch repair-deficient tumors. Sequenced by immunoSEQ multiplex PCR; TCRdb stores in-frame clones only, minus some. The table lists roughly 38,000 clones, over 80% of them singletons, with about 1.1% in the top ten. The sample in question was PBMCs, obtained about 40 weeks after starting pembrolizumab. These receptors came from an adult with mismatch repair-deficient cancer.

The chain combines TRBV7-9 with TRBJ1-2; D is unclear. In germline, CDR1 is SEHNR, CDR2 FQNEAQ (reference sequence). There are 15 residues in the CDR3. V shed 1 base and J shed 4 bases, with 13 bases lying between them. The CDR3 nucleotides are TGTGCCAGCAGCTTAGTCAAGGGAGGCGGCTATGGCTACACCTTC. Protein: CASSLVKGGGYGYTF.

The chain carries TRBV10-1 and TRBJ2-1, with 7 bases lining up with TRBD2. The CDR3 has 18 amino acids. Trimming removed 2 bases from V and 3 bases from J; junction bases left unmatched: 13. Germline values: CDR1 WNHNN, CDR2 SYGVQD (reference sequence). Here the CDR3 reads CASSEDSAGTKFYNEQFF. For the CDR3, the DNA is TGCGCCAGCAGTGAGGATTCCGCCGGGACTAAATTCTACAATGAGCAGTTCTTC.

This chain uses TRBV28 with TRBJ1-3, with 8 bases lining up with TRBD1. With V trimmed by 7 bases and J by 4 bases, 9 bases remained unmatched. CDR3 length: 15 residues. The germline CDR1 and CDR2 sequences are MDHEN and SYDVKM. This CDR3 is CASTDRGVAGNTIYF. CDR3 nucleotide sequence: TGTGCCAGCACAGACAGGGGAGTCGCAGGAAACACCATATATTTT.

For this clone: Relative to the germline gene, one junction end is altered; a read error may explain this. This sequence joins TRBV5-4 and TRBJ2-1; 11 nucleotides match TRBD2. The V gene's germline CDR1 is SGHNT and CDR2 YYREEE (reference sequence). The CDR3 loop spans 11 amino acids. In DNA, the CDR3 is TGTGCCAGCAGCTCTACTAGCGGGAGTGTCTTC. Protein sequence: CASSSTSGSVF.

The chain couples TRBV11-3 to TRBJ1-4, with 9 bases lining up with TRBD1. The CDR3 totals 15 residues. Germline CDR1 is SGHNT and CDR2 is YENEEA. Trimming at V came to 4 bases and at J to 3 bases, leaving 3 bases not matched to a gene. In DNA, the CDR3 is TGTGCCAGCAGCTCGCGACAGGGGGCTAATGAAAAACTGTTTTTT. It encodes CASSSRQGANEKLFF.

The gene calls are TRBV7-2 and TRBJ2-1; 8 positions match TRBD2. The CDR3 extends over 13 amino acids. Germline CDR1 and CDR2: SGHTA and FQGNSA. V lost 6 bases and J lost 13; bases outside the gene matches: 11. CDR3 nucleotide sequence: TGTGCCAGCAGTCATGGAGCGGGAGAGTTACAGTTCTTC. This encodes CASSHGAGELQFF.

V gene TRBV13 combines with J gene TRBJ2-3; D uncertain. The CDR3 has 11 amino acids. The V gene's germline CDR1 is PRHDT and CDR2 FYEKMQ (reference sequence). The ends were cut back, 2 bases at V and 5 bases at J, with 2 bases in the middle. The CDR3 sequence is CASSLLDTQYF. CDR3 DNA sequence: TGTGCCAGCAGCTTACTAGATACGCAGTATTTT.

The rearrangement uses TRBV4-1 and TRBJ1-1; D might be TRBD1 (5 bases). V was clipped by 3 bases and J by 4 bases, with 15 bases between them. CDR3 size: 15 residues. Germline loops: CDR1 MGHRA, CDR2 YSYEKL. In nucleotides, the CDR3 is TGCGCCAGCAGCCAGATGGGGGGAGGCGGCACTGAAGCTTTCTTT. Translation gives CASSQMGGGGTEAFF.

This clone showed up just once. J is TRBJ1-5 and V is TRBV2; 7 positions match TRBD1. CDR3 length: 13 residues. The ends lost 8 bases at V and 1 base at J; junction bases unmatched: 2. Germline CDR1 is SNHLY and CDR2 is FYNNEI. The DNA of the CDR3 is TGTGCCAGCGGGGGACAGAGCAATCAGCCCCAGCATTTT. It codes for CASGGQSNQPQHF.

The rearrangement links TRBV9 to TRBJ1-5, with D uncertain. Germline loops: CDR1 SGDLS, CDR2 YYNGEE. V shed 0 bases and J shed 5 bases, with 6 bases lying between them. The CDR3 is 13 residues long. This chain's CDR3 is CASSVAIDQPQHF. In nucleotides, the CDR3 is TGTGCCAGCAGCGTAGCTATAGATCAGCCCCAGCATTTT.

CDR3 protein: CASSTQRTLAKNIQYF. CDR3 sequence (DNA): TGTGCCAGCAGTACCCAGCGCACCCTAGCCAAAAACATTCAGTACTTC. The chain links TRBV2 to TRBJ2-4; no clear D. Trimming pared 5 bases from V and 0 bases from J, leaving 14 bases between. Germline CDR1 SNHLY, CDR2 FYNNEI. CDR3 length equals 16 residues.

The V call is TRBV5-1, the J call TRBJ1-2; 8 bases map to TRBD1. Germline-derived CDR1 and CDR2 are SGHRS and YFSETQ. The CDR3 covers 15 residues. V trimming: 3 bases; J trimming: 5 bases; junction bases outside the gene matches: 9. The CDR3 protein is CASSSWTGMAYGYTF. DNA of the CDR3: TGCGCCAGCAGCTCCTGGACAGGGATGGCTTATGGCTACACCTTC. Full variable domain (missing parts from reference TRBV5-1 and TRBJ1-2): KAGVTQTPRYLIKTRGQQVTLSCSPISGHRSVSWYQQTPGQGLQFLFEYFSETQRNKGNFPGRFSGRQFSNSRSEMNVSTLELGDSALYLCASSSWTGMAYGYTFGSGTRLTVV.

The rearrangement links TRBV6-6 to TRBJ1-1; 8 nucleotides line up with TRBD1. This CDR3 is built from 14 residues. Germline loops: CDR1 MNHNY, CDR2 SVGAGI (reference sequence). V gave up 6 bases and J gave up 6 bases; unmatched junction bases: 9. CDR3 in amino acids: CASSKQGVGAEAFF. In nucleotides, the CDR3 is TGTGCCAGCAGCAAACAGGGGGTTGGCGCTGAAGCTTTCTTT.

This clone turned up a few times. The chain is built from TRBV5-4 and TRBJ1-2; TRBD1 matches at 8 bases. There are 15 residues in the CDR3. The germline CDR1 and CDR2 sequences are SGHNT and YYREEE (reference sequence). Trimming cost V 5 bases and J 8 bases; bases outside gene matches: 14. CDR3 region: CASRSWQGAEKGYTF. The CDR3 DNA reads as TGTGCCAGCAGGTCATGGCAGGGGGCCGAGAAAGGCTACACCTTC. The full variable domain, its missing parts supplied by reference TRBV5-4 and TRBJ1-2, is ETGVTQSPTHLIKTRGQQVTLRCSSQSGHNTVSWYQQALGQGPQFIFQYYREEENGRGNFPPRFSGLQFPNYSSELNVNALELDDSALYLCASRSWQGAEKGYTFGSGTRLTVV.

This chain connects TRBV18 to TRBJ2-5; 8 positions agree with TRBD2. The CDR3 length is 16 residues. In germline, CDR1 is KGHSH, CDR2 LQKENI. Trimming removed 4 bases from V and 0 bases from J; junction bases left unmatched: 7. CDR3 sequence (DNA): TGTGCCAGCTCACTATGGTCTAGCGGGTACCAAGAGACCCAGTACTTC. Protein sequence: CASSLWSSGYQETQYF.

The V gene is TRBV2, the J gene TRBJ1-1; D is perhaps TRBD1 (5 bases). CDR3 length: 11 amino acids. Per the germline V gene, CDR1 is SNHLY and CDR2 is FYNNEI. Trimming shortened V by 4 bases and J by 10 bases, and 10 bases separated the two germline ends. The CDR3 DNA reads TGTGCCAGCAGTGCATATCAGGGAGCTTTCTTT. Translated, it gives CASSAYQGAFF.

The chain is built from TRBV29-1 and TRBJ1-3, with TRBD1 as a possible D gene (5 bases). CDR1 is SQVTM, CDR2 ANQGSEA, per germline. The CDR3 loop spans 15 amino acids. V dropped 4 bases and J dropped 0 bases, with 13 bases sitting between them. The CDR3 DNA is TGCAGCGTTGTCCAGGGTTCAAACTCTGGAAACACCATATATTTT. It yields the protein CSVVQGSNSGNTIYF. The entire variable domain, with the rest obtained from reference TRBV29-1 and TRBJ1-3, is as follows: SAVISQKPSRDICQRGTSLTIQCQVDSQVTMMFWYRQQPGQSLTLIATANQGSEATYESGFVIDKFPISRPNLTFSTLTVSNMSPEDSSIYLCSVVQGSNSGNTIYFGEGSWLTVV.

The J gene is TRBJ2-3, the V gene TRBV30; 10 nucleotides agree with TRBD2. The CDR3 length is 15 residues. Unmatched junction bases numbered 4, after V lost 0 bases and J lost 4 bases. Per germline, CDR1 GTSNPN and CDR2 SVGIG (reference sequence). CDR3 protein: CAWSVGLAGADTQYF. The CDR3 bases are TGTGCCTGGAGTGTAGGGCTAGCGGGAGCAGATACGCAGTATTTT.

The chain combines TRBV6-1 with TRBJ1-1; D is perhaps TRBD1 (5 bases). The V and J ends lost 6 bases and 0 bases respectively, with 8 bases between them. The CDR3 loop spans 13 amino acids. Germline V CDR1 and CDR2: MNHNS, SASEGT. CDR3 loop: CASRDTLNTEAFF. In nucleotides, the CDR3 is TGTGCCAGCAGGGACACATTGAACACTGAAGCTTTCTTT.

V is TRBV29-1 and J is TRBJ1-1, with 11 positions matching TRBD1. Germline CDR1 and CDR2: SQVTM and ANQGSEA. This CDR3 has 15 amino acids. The J segment lost 0 bases and the V segment lost 5 bases, leaving 5 bases of the junction unmatched. The chain's CDR3 is CSVRGQGGMNTEAFF. In nucleotides, the CDR3 is TGCAGCGTTAGGGGACAGGGGGGGATGAACACTGAAGCTTTCTTT.

The V gene is TRBV2, the J gene TRBJ1-2, with D hard to call. The CDR3 sequence is 13 residues long. Per the germline V gene, CDR1 is SNHLY and CDR2 is FYNNEI. Trimming took 2 bases from V and 2 from J, leaving 6 bases between them. CDR3 residues: CASSESSNYGYTF. The DNA for the CDR3 is TGTGCCAGCAGTGAATCTTCGAACTATGGCTACACCTTC.

The J gene is TRBJ2-2, the V gene TRBV2; 9 positions agree with TRBD1. The junction had 4 bases not matched to a gene; V was cut back by 5 bases and J by 3 bases. CDR3 length: 15 residues. CDR1 is SNHLY and CDR2 is FYNNEI in the germline V gene. CDR3 in amino acids: CASSLQGADTGELFF. For the CDR3, the DNA is TGTGCCAGCAGTCTACAGGGGGCGGACACCGGGGAGCTGTTTTTT. Filled out from reference TRBV2 and TRBJ2-2, the complete variable domain reads EPEVTQTPSHQVTQMGQEVILRCVPISNHLYFYWYRQILGQKVEFLVSFYNNEISEKSEIFDDQFSVERPDGSNFTLKIRSTKLEDSAMYFCASSLQGADTGELFFGEGSRLTVL.

This sequence joins TRBV19 and TRBJ2-7, with D possibly TRBD1 on 6 matching bases. V lost 6 bases, J lost 2 bases, and 17 bases lay in between. Germline loops: CDR1 LNHDA, CDR2 SQIVND (reference sequence). The CDR3 loop spans 15 amino acids. The chain's CDR3 is CASSNQGGAAYEQYF. The CDR3 DNA sequence: TGTGCCAGTAGCAACCAAGGGGGAGCCGCCTACGAGCAGTACTTC.

The chain carries TRBV7-9 and TRBJ2-3; the match to TRBD2 covers 7 bases. Germline CDR1 SEHNR, CDR2 FQNEAQ (reference sequence). V dropped 1 base and J dropped 8; count of bases not matched to a gene: 6. This CDR3 contains 14 residues. Written as DNA, the CDR3 is TGTGCCAGCAGCTTAGTAACTAGCGAAAGTACGCAGTATTTT. This encodes CASSLVTSESTQYF. Full variable domain (outside the CDR3, taken from reference TRBV7-9 and TRBJ2-3): DTGVSQNPRHKITKRGQNVTFRCDPISEHNRLYWYRQTLGQGPEFLTYFQNEAQLEKSRLLSDRFSAERPKGSFSTLEIQRTEQGDSAMYLCASSLVTSESTQYFGPGTRLTVL.

V usage is TRBV6-1 and J usage is TRBJ2-3; TRBD1 matches at 10 bases. This CDR3 is built from 15 residues. Germline-derived CDR1 and CDR2 are MNHNS and SASEGT. Trimming cost V 10 bases and J 5 bases; bases outside gene matches: 12. The CDR3 loop is CAIQPTGGWGDTQYF. CDR3 nucleotide sequence: TGTGCCATCCAGCCGACAGGGGGCTGGGGAGATACGCAGTATTTT.

This clone has more than one count but fewer than ten. J is TRBJ2-7 and V is TRBV9; 7 nucleotides align to TRBD1. J gave up 3 bases and V 5 bases, and 2 bases lay outside the gene matches. CDR1 and CDR2 from the germline V gene are SGDLS and YYNGEE. This CDR3 has 12 amino acids. CDR3 coding DNA: TGTGCCAGCAGTCGGACAGGCTACGAGCAGTACTTC. This codes for CASSRTGYEQYF.

The chain uses TRBV28 and TRBJ2-3; 9 positions agree with TRBD1. Trimming took 5 bases from V and 6 from J; bases not matched to a gene: 18. Germline V gene lookup returns CDR1 MDHEN and CDR2 SYDVKM. The CDR3 has 18 residues. The CDR3 DNA reads TGTGCCAGCAGTGTGTTTGGTCTGGACAGGGGATCCGGGGATACGCAGTATTTT. Translating it yields CASSVFGLDRGSGDTQYF.

The CDR3 coding sequence is TGCGCCAGCAGCCAAGTTCCGACAGCGCTCTCCTACGAGCAGTACTTC. As protein: CASSQVPTALSYEQYF. This sequence joins TRBV4-1 and TRBJ2-7; D is possibly TRBD1 (5 bases). This CDR3 contains 16 residues. Deletions cut 1 base from V and 0 bases from J, with 13 bases between. Germline CDR1 and CDR2: MGHRA and YSYEKL.